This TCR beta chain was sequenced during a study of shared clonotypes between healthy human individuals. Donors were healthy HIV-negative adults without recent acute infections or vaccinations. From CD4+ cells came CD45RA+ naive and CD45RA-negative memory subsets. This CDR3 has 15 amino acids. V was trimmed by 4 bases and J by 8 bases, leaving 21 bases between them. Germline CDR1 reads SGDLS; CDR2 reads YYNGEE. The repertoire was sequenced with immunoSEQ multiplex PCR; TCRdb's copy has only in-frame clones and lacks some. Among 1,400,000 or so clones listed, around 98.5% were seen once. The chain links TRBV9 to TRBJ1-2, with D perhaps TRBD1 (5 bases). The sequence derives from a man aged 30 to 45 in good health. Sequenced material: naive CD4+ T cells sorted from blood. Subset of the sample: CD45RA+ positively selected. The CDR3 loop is CASSPRPGASKGYTF. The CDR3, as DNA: TGTGCCAGCAGCCCCCGTCCCGGGGCATCCAAGGGCTACACCTTC.